This T cell receptor beta chain was sequenced for a study of blood T cells in healthy people across ages. Overall study: T cells yielded about one barcoded beta molecule per two cells through template switching.

There are a few counts of this clonotype. Every participating donor contributed 8.5 to 10 milliliters of peripheral blood through a draw. PCR was performed a second time for about 7 to 12 cycles using a sample-barcoded 5' primer and a J-beta primer mix. TCRdb reanalysed the 5' RACE reads using MiXCR and keeps one entry per CDR3 protein. In the table there are some 710,000 distinct CDR3 sequences, roughly 20% of which are singletons. Sequenced material: blood. This TCR was sampled from a man between 65 and 85 years old in good health.

The CDR3 protein is CATSGLTGTGNGETQYF. CDR3 bases: TGTGCCACCAGTGGCTTGACCGGGACAGGGAATGGAGAGACCCAGTACTTC. The genes are TRBV24-1 and TRBJ2-5; 9 bases are shared with TRBD1. The V segment lost 5 bases and the J segment 4 bases; nucleotides outside the gene matches: 13. The V gene's germline CDR1 is KGHDR and CDR2 SFDVKD. The CDR3 is made up of 17 amino acids.